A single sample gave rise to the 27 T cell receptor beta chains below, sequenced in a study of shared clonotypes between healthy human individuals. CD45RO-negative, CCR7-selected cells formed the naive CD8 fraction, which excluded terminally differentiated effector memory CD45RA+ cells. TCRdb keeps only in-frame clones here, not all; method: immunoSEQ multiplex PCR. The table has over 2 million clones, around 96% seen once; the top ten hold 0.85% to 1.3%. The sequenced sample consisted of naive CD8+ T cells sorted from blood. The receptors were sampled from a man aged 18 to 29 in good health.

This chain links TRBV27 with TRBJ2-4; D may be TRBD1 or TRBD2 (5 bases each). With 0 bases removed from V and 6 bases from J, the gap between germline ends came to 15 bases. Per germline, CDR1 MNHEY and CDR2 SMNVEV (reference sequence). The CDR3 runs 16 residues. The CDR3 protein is CASSLSAGTQRNIQYF. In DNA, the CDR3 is TGTGCCAGCAGTTTATCGGCAGGGACCCAAAGAAACATTCAGTACTTC.

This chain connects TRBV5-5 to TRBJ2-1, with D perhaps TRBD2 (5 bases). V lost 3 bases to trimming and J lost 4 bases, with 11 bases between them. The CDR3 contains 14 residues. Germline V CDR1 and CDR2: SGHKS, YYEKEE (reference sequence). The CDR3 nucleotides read TGTGCCAGCAGCTCGACTGAGGGTTACAATGAGCAGTTCTTC. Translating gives CASSSTEGYNEQFF.

The CDR3 sequence is CASSSMTSGPYEQYF. The CDR3 coding sequence is TGTGCCAGCAGCTCCATGACTAGCGGGCCTTACGAGCAGTACTTC. This rearrangement joins TRBV5-6 to TRBJ2-7, with 10 bases lining up with TRBD2. Per the germline V gene, CDR1 is SGHDT and CDR2 is YYEEEE. Trimming took 3 bases from V and 4 from J; bases not matched to a gene: 7. This CDR3 has 15 residues.

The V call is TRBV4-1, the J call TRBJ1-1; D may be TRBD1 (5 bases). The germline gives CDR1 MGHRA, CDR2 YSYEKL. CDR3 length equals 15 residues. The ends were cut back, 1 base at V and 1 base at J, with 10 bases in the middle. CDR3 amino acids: CASSQVRGTNTEAFF. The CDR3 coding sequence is TGCGCCAGCAGCCAAGTGCGGGGGACGAACACTGAAGCTTTCTTT.

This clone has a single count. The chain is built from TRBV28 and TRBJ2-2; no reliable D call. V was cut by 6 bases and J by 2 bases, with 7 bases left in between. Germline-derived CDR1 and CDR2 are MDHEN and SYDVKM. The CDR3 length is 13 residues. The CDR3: CASSSANTGELFF. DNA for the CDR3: TGTGCCAGCAGCTCCGCTAACACCGGGGAGCTGTTTTTT.

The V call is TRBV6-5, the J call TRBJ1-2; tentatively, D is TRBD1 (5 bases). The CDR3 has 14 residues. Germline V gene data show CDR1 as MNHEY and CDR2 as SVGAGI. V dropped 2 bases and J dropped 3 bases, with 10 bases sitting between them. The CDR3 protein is CASSYTQGDYGYTF. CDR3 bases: TGTGCCAGCAGTTACACCCAGGGTGACTATGGCTACACCTTC.

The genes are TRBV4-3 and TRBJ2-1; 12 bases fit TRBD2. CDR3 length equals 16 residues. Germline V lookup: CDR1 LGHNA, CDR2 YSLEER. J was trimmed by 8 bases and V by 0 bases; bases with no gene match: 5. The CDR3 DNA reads TGCGCCAGCAGCCAAGAACCTAGCGGGAGGGCCGATGAGCAGTTCTTC. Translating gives CASSQEPSGRADEQFF.

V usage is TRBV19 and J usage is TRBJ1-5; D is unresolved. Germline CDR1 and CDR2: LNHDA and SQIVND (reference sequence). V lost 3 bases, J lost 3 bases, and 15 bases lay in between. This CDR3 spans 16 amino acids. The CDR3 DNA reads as TGTGCCAGTAGTATTTCTTGGACTACATACAATCAGCCCCAGCATTTT. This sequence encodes CASSISWTTYNQPQHF. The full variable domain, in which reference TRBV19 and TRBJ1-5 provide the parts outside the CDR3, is DGGITQSPKYLFRKEGQNVTLSCEQNLNHDAMYWYRQDPGQGLRLIYYSQIVNDFQKGDIAEGYSVSREKKESFPLTVTSAQKNPTAFYLCASSISWTTYNQPQHFGDGTRLSIL.

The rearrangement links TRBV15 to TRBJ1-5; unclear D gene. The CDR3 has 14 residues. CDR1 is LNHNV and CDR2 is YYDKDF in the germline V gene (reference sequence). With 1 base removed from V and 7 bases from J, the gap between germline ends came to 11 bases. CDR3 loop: CATSRGVVEQPQHF. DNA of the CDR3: TGTGCCACCAGCAGAGGGGTGGTAGAGCAGCCCCAGCATTTT.

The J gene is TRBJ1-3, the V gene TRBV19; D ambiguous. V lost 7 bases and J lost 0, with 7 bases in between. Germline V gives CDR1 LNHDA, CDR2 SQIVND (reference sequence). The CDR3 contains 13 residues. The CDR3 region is CASTPVSGNTIYF. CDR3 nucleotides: TGTGCCAGTACCCCCGTCTCTGGAAACACCATATATTTT.

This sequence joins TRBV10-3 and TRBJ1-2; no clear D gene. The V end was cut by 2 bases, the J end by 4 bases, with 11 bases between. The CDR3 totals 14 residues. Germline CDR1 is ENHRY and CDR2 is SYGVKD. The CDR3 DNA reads TGTGCCATCAGTGAGGGAGGGTTCCGCTATGGCTACACCTTC. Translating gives CAISEGGFRYGYTF.

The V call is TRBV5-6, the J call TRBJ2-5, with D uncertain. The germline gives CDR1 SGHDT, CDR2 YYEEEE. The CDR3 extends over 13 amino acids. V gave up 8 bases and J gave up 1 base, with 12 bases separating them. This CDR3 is CASAPIGQETQYF. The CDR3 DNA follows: TGTGCCAGTGCCCCAATTGGCCAAGAGACCCAGTACTTC.

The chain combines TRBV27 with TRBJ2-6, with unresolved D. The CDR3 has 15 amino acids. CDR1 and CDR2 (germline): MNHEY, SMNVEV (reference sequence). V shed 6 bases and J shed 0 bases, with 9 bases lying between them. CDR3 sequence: CASSPTSSGANVLTF. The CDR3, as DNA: TGTGCCAGCAGCCCTACCTCCTCTGGGGCCAACGTCCTGACTTTC.

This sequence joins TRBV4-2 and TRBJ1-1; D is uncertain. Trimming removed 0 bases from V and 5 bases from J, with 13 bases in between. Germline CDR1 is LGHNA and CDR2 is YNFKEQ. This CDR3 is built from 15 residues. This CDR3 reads CASSQDLGGGTEAFF. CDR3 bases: TGTGCCAGCAGCCAAGATTTAGGTGGAGGGACTGAAGCTTTCTTT.

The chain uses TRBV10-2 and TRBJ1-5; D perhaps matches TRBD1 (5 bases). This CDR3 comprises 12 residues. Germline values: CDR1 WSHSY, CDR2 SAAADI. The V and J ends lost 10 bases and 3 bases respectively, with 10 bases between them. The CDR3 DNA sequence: TGCGCCACCGGGGGGACCAATCAGCCCCAGCATTTT. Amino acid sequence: CATGGTNQPQHF.

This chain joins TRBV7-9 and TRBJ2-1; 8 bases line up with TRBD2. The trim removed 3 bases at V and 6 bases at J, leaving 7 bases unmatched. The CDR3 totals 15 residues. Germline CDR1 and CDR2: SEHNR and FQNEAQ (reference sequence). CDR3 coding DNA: TGTGCCAGCAGCTTGAGCGGGGGTGAGGGCAATGAGCAGTTCTTC. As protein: CASSLSGGEGNEQFF. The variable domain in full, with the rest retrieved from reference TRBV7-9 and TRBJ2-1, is DTGVSQNPRHKITKRGQNVTFRCDPISEHNRLYWYRQTLGQGPEFLTYFQNEAQLEKSRLLSDRFSAERPKGSFSTLEIQRTEQGDSAMYLCASSLSGGEGNEQFFGPGTRLTVL.

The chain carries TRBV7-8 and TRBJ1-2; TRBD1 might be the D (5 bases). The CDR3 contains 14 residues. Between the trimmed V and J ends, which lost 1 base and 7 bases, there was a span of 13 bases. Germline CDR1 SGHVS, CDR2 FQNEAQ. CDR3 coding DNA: TGTGCCAGCAGCTTAGTTATAGGGGAAGGTGGCTACACCTTC. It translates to CASSLVIGEGGYTF. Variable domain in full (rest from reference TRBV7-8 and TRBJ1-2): GAGVSQSPRYKVAKRGQDVALRCDPISGHVSLFWYQQALGQGPEFLTYFQNEAQLDKSGLPSDRFFAERPEGSVSTLKIQRTQQEDSAVYLCASSLVIGEGGYTFGSGTRLTVV.

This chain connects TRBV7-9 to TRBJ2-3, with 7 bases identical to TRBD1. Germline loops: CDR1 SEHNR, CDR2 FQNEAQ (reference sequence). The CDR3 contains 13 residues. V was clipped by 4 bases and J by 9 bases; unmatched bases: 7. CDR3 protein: CASSSPRTGTQYF. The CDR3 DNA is TGTGCCAGCAGCTCCCCTAGGACAGGAACGCAGTATTTT.

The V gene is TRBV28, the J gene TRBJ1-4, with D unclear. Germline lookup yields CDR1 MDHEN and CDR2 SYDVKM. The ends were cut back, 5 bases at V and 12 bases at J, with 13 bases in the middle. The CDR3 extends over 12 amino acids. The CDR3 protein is CASSPGSVELFF. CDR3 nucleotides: TGTGCCAGCAGTCCGGGCTCCGTGGAACTGTTTTTT.

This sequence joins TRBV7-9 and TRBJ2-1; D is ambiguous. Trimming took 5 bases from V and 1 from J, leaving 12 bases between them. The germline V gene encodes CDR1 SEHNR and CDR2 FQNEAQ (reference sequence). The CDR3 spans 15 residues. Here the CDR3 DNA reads TGTGCCAGCAGCCCCAATCCCCAGTCCTACAATGAGCAGTTCTTC. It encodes CASSPNPQSYNEQFF.

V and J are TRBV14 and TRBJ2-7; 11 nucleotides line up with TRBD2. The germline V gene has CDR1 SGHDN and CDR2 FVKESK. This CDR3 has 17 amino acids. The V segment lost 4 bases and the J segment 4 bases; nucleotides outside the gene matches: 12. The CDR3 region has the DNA TGTGCCAGCAGCCTACTAGCGGGGGCCCAACAGGGATACGAGCAGTACTTC. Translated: CASSLLAGAQQGYEQYF.

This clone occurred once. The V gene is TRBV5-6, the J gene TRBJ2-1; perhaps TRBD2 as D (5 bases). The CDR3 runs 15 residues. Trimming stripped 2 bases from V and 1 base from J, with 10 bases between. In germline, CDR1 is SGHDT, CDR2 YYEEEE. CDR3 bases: TGTGCCAGCAGCTTTGCGCTAGCTTCCTACAATGAGCAGTTCTTC. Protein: CASSFALASYNEQFF.

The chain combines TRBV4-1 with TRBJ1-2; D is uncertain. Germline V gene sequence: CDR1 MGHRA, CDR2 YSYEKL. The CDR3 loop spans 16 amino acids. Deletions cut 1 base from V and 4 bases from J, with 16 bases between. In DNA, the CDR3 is TGCGCCAGCAGCCAAGGGGGAGGTAGGCCCCCCTATGGCTACACCTTC. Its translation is CASSQGGGRPPYGYTF.

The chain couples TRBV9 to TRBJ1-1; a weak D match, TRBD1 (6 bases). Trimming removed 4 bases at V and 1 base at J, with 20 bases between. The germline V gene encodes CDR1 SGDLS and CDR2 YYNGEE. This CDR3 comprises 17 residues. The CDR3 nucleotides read TGTGCCAGCAGCTTTCTACAGGGTTCCTTGGGGAACACTGAAGCTTTCTTT. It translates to CASSFLQGSLGNTEAFF.

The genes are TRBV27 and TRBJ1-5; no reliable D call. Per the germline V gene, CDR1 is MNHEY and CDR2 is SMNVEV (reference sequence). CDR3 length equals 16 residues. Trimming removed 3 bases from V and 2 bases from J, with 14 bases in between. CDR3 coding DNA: TGTGCCAGCAGTTTCGTAGGGCCCGGGGGCAATCAGCCCCAGCATTTT. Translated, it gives CASSFVGPGGNQPQHF.

The CDR3 DNA reads TGTGCCAGCAGTGAATTGGGACTAGGGCCTAGCACAGATACGCAGTATTTT. It encodes CASSELGLGPSTDTQYF. The chain recombines TRBV6-1 with TRBJ2-3, with 8 bases identical to TRBD2. CDR3 length equals 17 residues. V shed 2 bases and J 0 bases; nucleotides not matched to a gene: 7. Germline V gene lookup returns CDR1 MNHNS and CDR2 SASEGT.

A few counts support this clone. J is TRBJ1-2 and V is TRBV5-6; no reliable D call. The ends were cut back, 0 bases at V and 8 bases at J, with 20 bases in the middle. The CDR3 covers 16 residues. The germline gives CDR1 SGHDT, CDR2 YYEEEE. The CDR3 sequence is CASSLVDSRTEWGYTF. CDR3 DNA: TGTGCCAGCAGCTTGGTAGATTCCCGGACTGAGTGGGGCTACACCTTC.